Described below is a single T cell receptor (beta chain) sequence and its context. Its antigen is still unknown. The sample originates from a study of T cell responses to AZD1222 COVID-19 vaccine. Sequencing was performed with immunoSEQ multiplex PCR; in TCRdb, only in-frame clones are kept and a portion is missing. Of under 150,000 clones in the sample, 91% were seen once. This CDR3 comprises 16 residues. General study results and limits: Vaccine-associated CD4 TCRs spanned spike, dominant at 160-218 and 743-854. No day 14 peak samples; only post-peak repertoires were characterized. Clonal diversity may have been underestimated, and the donors were mostly white British, with more females than males. Spike-specific TCR depth and breadth grew after two AZD1222 doses.

This sequence originates from an adult in good health. V is TRBV21-1 and J is TRBJ1-6. TRBV21-1 corresponds to a pseudogene. Sequencing used peripheral blood, obtained on day 0 of AZD1222 vaccination. This CDR3 is CASSRGAVGIDSPLHF. In DNA form, the CDR3 reads TGTGCCAGCAGCCGGGGGGCCGTAGGAATAGATTCACCCCTCCACTTT.